Listed below are T cell receptor beta chains from one sample, sequenced in a study of blood T cell repertoires in COVID-19. Libraries were prepared by immunoSEQ multiplex PCR; TCRdb keeps only in-frame clonotypes and omits some of them. The data show 150,000 to 200,000 clones, with about 85% seen just once and 20% to 25% held by the top ten. The specimen sequenced was PBMCs or T cells enriched from blood (not recorded which). These receptors all come from a woman aged 40 to 50 in a cohort exposed to, infected with or recovered from COVID-19 (not recorded which). Both conserved end residues are part of each CDR3. The D gene is left open where the match is weak. Clone size is stated in some rows and not others, as once, few, many or a class when expanded.

clone size: .; J gene: TRBJ1-2; V gene: TRBV10-3; D gene: .; CDR3 protein: CAISATGSGYTF; CDR3 DNA: TGTGCCATCAGCGCGACAGGCAGTGGCTACACCTTC
clone size: .; J gene: TRBJ1-2; V gene: TRBV18; D gene: TRBD1; CDR3 protein: CASSPTGTGGYYGYTF; CDR3 DNA: TGTGCCAGCTCACCTACCGGGACAGGGGGTTACTATGGCTACACCTTC
clone size: .; J gene: TRBJ1-4; V gene: TRBV11-2; D gene: .; CDR3 protein: CASSLAGTEEKLFF; CDR3 DNA: TGTGCCAGCAGCTTGGCAGGGACTGAGGAAAAACTGTTTTTT
clone size: .; J gene: TRBJ1-6; V gene: TRBV7-2; D gene: .; CDR3 protein: CASSLEGPGSYNSPLHF; CDR3 DNA: TGTGCCAGCAGCCTCGAGGGCCCAGGATCCTATAATTCACCCCTCCACTTT
clone size: .; J gene: TRBJ1-1; V gene: TRBV15; D gene: .; CDR3 protein: CATSRSSNTEAFF; CDR3 DNA: TGTGCCACCAGCAGAAGCTCGAACACTGAAGCTTTCTTT
clone size: .; J gene: TRBJ1-3; V gene: TRBV24-1; D gene: .; CDR3 protein: CATSESSGNTIYF; CDR3 DNA: TGTGCCACCAGTGAATCTTCTGGAAACACCATATATTTT
clone size: .; J gene: TRBJ2-5; V gene: TRBV5-4; D gene: .; CDR3 protein: CASSNRETETQYF; CDR3 DNA: TGTGCCAGCAGCAACAGGGAAACAGAGACCCAGTACTTC
clone size: .; J gene: TRBJ2-5; V gene: TRBV11-2; D gene: .; CDR3 protein: CASSLDIQAQETQYF; CDR3 DNA: TGTGCCAGCAGCTTAGACATACAGGCGCAAGAGACCCAGTACTTC
clone size: few; J gene: TRBJ1-1; V gene: TRBV4-1; D gene: .; CDR3 protein: CASSQQNTEAFF; CDR3 DNA: TGCGCCAGCAGCCAACAGAACACTGAAGCTTTCTTT
clone size: .; J gene: TRBJ2-7; V gene: TRBV10-3; D gene: TRBD1; CDR3 protein: CAITGIQGAAPNEQYF; CDR3 DNA: TGTGCCATCACCGGAATCCAGGGGGCTGCCCCCAACGAGCAGTACTTC
clone size: .; J gene: TRBJ2-1; V gene: TRBV6-5; D gene: TRBD1; CDR3 protein: CASSSDRGDEQFF; CDR3 DNA: TGTGCCAGCAGTTCGGACAGGGGGGATGAGCAGTTCTTC
clone size: .; J gene: TRBJ1-2; V gene: TRBV20-1; D gene: .; CDR3 protein: CSARTGYGYTF; CDR3 DNA: TGCAGTGCTAGGACAGGCTATGGCTACACCTTC
clone size: .; J gene: TRBJ2-6; V gene: TRBV27; D gene: TRBD1; CDR3 protein: CASPNRGPGANVLTF; CDR3 DNA: TGTGCCAGCCCTAACAGGGGGCCTGGGGCCAACGTCCTGACTTTC
clone size: once; J gene: TRBJ2-1; V gene: TRBV5-1; D gene: TRBD1; CDR3 protein: CASSLRTGIYNEQFF; CDR3 DNA: TGCGCCAGCAGCTTGCGGACAGGCATCTACAATGAGCAGTTCTTC
clone size: .; J gene: TRBJ1-5; V gene: TRBV7-8; D gene: TRBD1; CDR3 protein: CASSSTGARANQPQHF; CDR3 DNA: TGTGCCAGCAGCTCCACAGGGGCTAGGGCCAATCAGCCCCAGCATTTT
clone size: .; J gene: TRBJ2-7; V gene: TRBV7-6; D gene: TRBD1; CDR3 protein: CASSLGSGTEVSYEQYF; CDR3 DNA: TGTGCCAGCAGCTTAGGTAGTGGGACAGAAGTTTCCTACGAGCAGTACTTC
clone size: .; J gene: TRBJ2-3; V gene: TRBV7-2; D gene: .; CDR3 protein: CASSIADSSTDTQYF; CDR3 DNA: TGTGCCAGCAGCATAGCGGACTCTAGCACAGATACGCAGTATTTT
clone size: .; J gene: TRBJ1-1; V gene: TRBV4-1; D gene: .; CDR3 protein: CASSPRQEVMNTEAFF; CDR3 DNA: TGCGCCAGCAGCCCCCGACAGGAGGTCATGAACACTGAAGCTTTCTTT
clone size: .; J gene: TRBJ2-5; V gene: TRBV27; D gene: TRBD2; CDR3 protein: CASSLRGEVEAGDGETQYF; CDR3 DNA: TGTGCCAGCAGTTTAAGGGGGGAAGTGGAAGCGGGGGATGGGGAGACCCAGTACTTC
clone size: .; J gene: TRBJ2-3; V gene: TRBV2; D gene: TRBD1; CDR3 protein: CASSYRQGAKEDTQYF; CDR3 DNA: TGTGCCAGCTCCTACCGACAGGGGGCGAAGGAAGATACGCAGTATTTT
clone size: .; J gene: TRBJ1-1; V gene: TRBV5-5; D gene: .; CDR3 protein: CASSDSKILTGPNTEAFF; CDR3 DNA: TGTGCCAGCAGCGACTCCAAAATCTTGACAGGTCCGAACACTGAAGCTTTCTTT
clone size: .; J gene: TRBJ1-5; V gene: TRBV15; D gene: .; CDR3 protein: CATSSRDNRESYNQPQHF; CDR3 DNA: TGTGCCACCAGCAGTCGAGACAACAGGGAAAGTTACAATCAGCCCCAGCATTTT
clone size: .; J gene: TRBJ2-5; V gene: TRBV5-6; D gene: TRBD2; CDR3 protein: CASSKPGLAGGGETQYF; CDR3 DNA: TGTGCCAGCAGCAAACCGGGACTAGCGGGGGGCGGGGAGACCCAGTACTTC
clone size: .; J gene: TRBJ2-1; V gene: TRBV28; D gene: TRBD1; CDR3 protein: CASSPGTGEYNEQFF; CDR3 DNA: TGTGCCAGCAGTCCCGGGACAGGGGAGTACAATGAGCAGTTCTTC
clone size: few; J gene: TRBJ1-2; V gene: TRBV27; D gene: TRBD1; CDR3 protein: CASSFSGTGRGYTF; CDR3 DNA: TGTGCCAGCAGTTTCTCGGGGACAGGAAGGGGCTACACCTTC
clone size: few; J gene: TRBJ1-4; V gene: TRBV19; D gene: .; CDR3 protein: CAAGGGGRVEKLFF; CDR3 DNA: TGTGCCGCCGGCGGGGGGGGGCGAGTTGAAAAACTGTTTTTT
clone size: .; J gene: TRBJ1-5; V gene: TRBV9; D gene: .; CDR3 protein: CASSGGGSNQPQHF; CDR3 DNA: TGTGCCAGCAGCGGCGGGGGGAGCAATCAGCCCCAGCATTTT
clone size: .; J gene: TRBJ1-2; V gene: TRBV19; D gene: .; CDR3 protein: CASSIGGNAYGYTF; CDR3 DNA: TGTGCCAGTAGTATTGGCGGGAACGCTTATGGCTACACCTTC
clone size: few; J gene: TRBJ1-2; V gene: TRBV5-5; D gene: TRBD1; CDR3 protein: CASSLEGQGNYGYTF; CDR3 DNA: TGTGCCAGCAGCTTGGAGGGACAGGGGAACTATGGCTACACCTTC